The next 11 T cell receptor beta chains were all read from a single sample in a study of T cells in localized non-small cell lung cancer. Clones were sequenced by immunoSEQ multiplex PCR, and TCRdb holds only the in-frame ones, with some missing. Of approximately 1,500 clones detected, 25% to 30% appear once; the ten largest clones hold 9.5% to 13%. The material was normal lung tissue next to the tumor, obtained before any cancer treatment. The receptors were sampled from a female donor over 55 with stage I lung adenocarcinoma.

This clone came up a few times. At the DNA level, this CDR3 is encoded by other sequences in the same sample as well. The CDR3 spells CASSPAGVAEAFF. The CDR3 DNA reads as TGTGCCAGCAGCCCCGCGGGGGTGGCTGAAGCTTTCTTT. The genes are TRBV6-8 and TRBJ1-1, with D possibly being TRBD1 (5 bases). Germline lookup yields CDR1 MNHGY and CDR2 SAAAGT. The V and J ends lost 6 bases and 6 bases respectively, with 14 bases between them. This CDR3 has 13 residues.

By sample share, this clone is large. The V and J genes are TRBV19 and TRBJ2-7; a weak D match, TRBD1 (6 bases). Germline lookup yields CDR1 LNHDA and CDR2 SQIVND (reference sequence). This CDR3 is 12 amino acids long. Trimming removed 4 bases at V and 6 bases at J, with 10 bases between. The CDR3 here is CASSRTGIEQYF. CDR3 nucleotide sequence: TGTGCCAGTAGTAGAACAGGGATCGAGCAGTACTTC.

This clone came up a few times. V and J are TRBV6-8 and TRBJ2-1; possibly TRBD1 for D (5 bases). From germline, CDR1 is MNHGY and CDR2 SAAAGT. CDR3 length: 15 amino acids. Trimming pared 10 bases from V and 0 bases from J, leaving 16 bases between. The CDR3 here is CATRFDSSSYNEQFF. CDR3 bases: TGTGCCACCAGGTTCGACAGTAGCTCCTACAATGAGCAGTTCTTC.

This clone was seen more than once but under ten times. The rearrangement joins TRBV9 to TRBJ2-7, with D possibly being TRBD1 (5 bases). The CDR3 is 16 residues long. V gave up 1 base and J gave up 2 bases, with 16 bases separating them. Germline V CDR1 and CDR2: SGDLS, YYNGEE. CDR3 residues: CASSVSPDSLTYEQYF. The CDR3 DNA is TGTGCCAGCAGCGTATCCCCTGACAGTCTAACCTACGAGCAGTACTTC.

The rearrangement uses TRBV28 and TRBJ2-7; TRBD1 matches 7 bases. V dropped 6 bases and J dropped 1; count of bases not matched to a gene: 9. Germline V lookup: CDR1 MDHEN, CDR2 SYDVKM. CDR3 size: 15 residues. The CDR3 coding sequence is TGTGCCAGCAGCTATGTGGACAGGCCTTCCTACGAGCAGTACTTC. It translates to CASSYVDRPSYEQYF.

This clone has only a few counts. The chain employs TRBV9 and TRBJ2-5; D tentatively fits TRBD1 or TRBD2 (6 bases each). The CDR3 length is 14 residues. V lost 0 bases, J lost 5 bases, and 11 bases lay in between. Germline-derived CDR1 and CDR2 are SGDLS and YYNGEE. CDR3 bases: TGTGCCAGCAGCGTAGCCGGGGGCTACGAGACCCAGTACTTC. Its translation is CASSVAGGYETQYF.

This clone was detected a few times. This chain joins TRBV15 and TRBJ2-1; the match to TRBD2 covers 8 bases. V trimming: 3 bases; J trimming: 0 bases; junction bases outside the gene matches: 10. This CDR3 has 18 residues. Germline V gives CDR1 LNHNV, CDR2 YYDKDF (reference sequence). This CDR3 reads CATSRLAGYSSSYNEQFF. DNA for the CDR3: TGTGCCACCAGCAGGCTAGCGGGCTACTCCAGCTCCTACAATGAGCAGTTCTTC. Combining the CDR3 with reference TRBV15 and TRBJ2-1 gives the whole variable domain DAMVIQNPRYQVTQFGKPVTLSCSQTLNHNVMYWYQQKSSQAPKLLFHYYDKDFNNEADTPDNFQSRRPNTSFCFLDIRSPGLGDTAMYLCATSRLAGYSSSYNEQFFGPGTRLTVL.

This chain uses TRBV11-3 with TRBJ2-5, with 7 bases lining up with TRBD2. V shed 5 bases, J shed 5 bases, and the junction held 8 bases outside the gene matches. CDR1 is SGHNT, CDR2 YENEEA, per germline. This CDR3 is built from 14 residues. The CDR3, as DNA: TGTGCCAGCAGCCGGCCCACTAGCGTTGAGACCCAGTACTTC. Translating it yields CASSRPTSVETQYF.

The rearrangement uses TRBV19 and TRBJ2-2; no clear D gene. The length of the CDR3 is 15 residues. The V and J ends lost 7 bases and 2 bases respectively, with 14 bases between them. CDR1 and CDR2 (germline): LNHDA, SQIVND (reference sequence). CDR3 loop: CASTTFLLNTGELFF. In DNA form, the CDR3 reads TGTGCCAGTACTACCTTTCTTCTAAACACCGGGGAGCTGTTTTTT.

This sequence joins TRBV6-8 and TRBJ1-2, with no clear D. The germline V gene encodes CDR1 MNHGY and CDR2 SAAAGT. V dropped 7 bases and J dropped 4 bases, with 16 bases sitting between them. This CDR3 has 14 residues. The CDR3: CASTRPDQSYGYTF. The CDR3 nucleotides read TGTGCCAGCACCCGACCCGACCAGTCCTATGGCTACACCTTC.

The chain uses TRBV29-1 and TRBJ2-1; 7 positions agree with TRBD1. There are 14 residues in the CDR3. Germline lookup yields CDR1 SQVTM and CDR2 ANQGSEA. The junction had 7 bases not matched to a gene; V was cut back by 4 bases and J by 4 bases. The CDR3 DNA sequence: TGCAGCGTTGCATTGACAGGGACATACAATGAGCAGTTCTTC. Translation: CSVALTGTYNEQFF.